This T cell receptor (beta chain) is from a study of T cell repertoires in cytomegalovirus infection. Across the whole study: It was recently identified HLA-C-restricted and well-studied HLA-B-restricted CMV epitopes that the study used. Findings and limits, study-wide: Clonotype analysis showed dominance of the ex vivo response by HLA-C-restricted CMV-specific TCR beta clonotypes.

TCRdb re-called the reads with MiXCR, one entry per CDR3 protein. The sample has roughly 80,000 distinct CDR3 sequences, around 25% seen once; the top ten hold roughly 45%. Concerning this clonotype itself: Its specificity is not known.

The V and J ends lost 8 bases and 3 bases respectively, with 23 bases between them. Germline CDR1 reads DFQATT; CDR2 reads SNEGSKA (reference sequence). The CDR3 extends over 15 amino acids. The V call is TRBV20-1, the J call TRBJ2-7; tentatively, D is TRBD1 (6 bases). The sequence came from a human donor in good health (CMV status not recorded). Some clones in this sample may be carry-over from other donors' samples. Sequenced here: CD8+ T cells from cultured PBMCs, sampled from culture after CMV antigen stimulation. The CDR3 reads CSPNPTGHRDYEQYF. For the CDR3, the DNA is TGCAGTCCTAATCCTACGGGACACCGGGACTACGAGCAGTACTTC.